The subject of this entry is one T cell receptor beta chain. Its target is unknown. This CDR3 region has 17 residues. V gave up 5 bases and J gave up 4 bases; unmatched junction bases: 14. CDR1 is MNHEY and CDR2 is SMNVEV in the germline V gene (reference sequence). Vbeta (60) and Jbeta (13) primers were used in the PCR. This table comes from immunoSEQ multiplex PCR, and its TCRdb copy is limited to in-frame clones, with some not included. The table has fewer than 150,000 clones, 60% to 85% seen once. These data belong to a study of cytomegalovirus exposure and HLA in healthy donors. Notes on the study in general: Researchers had no immune exposure information except CMV serostatus available. Among the CMV-associated chains, three were confirmed in vitro as specific for CMV antigens.

This clonotype was sampled from a woman aged 40 to 50 in good health and CMV-seropositive. Input material: PBMCs. J is TRBJ1-3 and V is TRBV27; 7 bases are a match to TRBD1. The CDR3 bases are TGTGCCAGCAGTCTCTCCGGGACAGCCGCTGTGGGAAACACCATATATTTT. This translates into CASSLSGTAAVGNTIYF.